These 8 T cell receptor beta chains were sequenced from one sample in a study of blood T cell repertoires in COVID-19. Assay used: immunoSEQ multiplex PCR; TCRdb lists only in-frame clones, some missing. The sample includes 100,000 or so clones, around 82% of them seen just once. Sequenced input: peripheral blood. Every receptor here comes from a man between 65 and 79 years old with active or convalescent COVID-19.

The V and J genes are TRBV4-1 and TRBJ1-1; D is possibly TRBD1 (6 bases). This CDR3 has 15 residues. V shed 4 bases and J shed 0 bases, with 12 bases lying between them. Looked up from germline, CDR1 is MGHRA and CDR2 is YSYEKL. The CDR3 DNA is TGCGCCAGCAGCCGATCACAGGGTCTGAACACTGAAGCTTTCTTT. The encoded protein is CASSRSQGLNTEAFF.

The chain employs TRBV4-1 and TRBJ2-4; weak D call: TRBD2 (5 bases). Per germline, CDR1 MGHRA and CDR2 YSYEKL. Trimming took off 6 bases at V and 2 bases at J, with 14 bases between the two ends. The length of the CDR3 is 15 residues. The CDR3 protein is CASSPTGSTKNIQYF. The CDR3 coding sequence is TGCGCCAGCAGTCCTACGGGGTCAACCAAAAACATTCAGTACTTC.

V usage is TRBV5-8 and J usage is TRBJ1-2; TRBD1 matches 7 bases. CDR1 is SGHTS, CDR2 YDEGEE, per germline. CDR3 length: 15 residues. Germline trimming cut 5 bases from V and 8 bases from J; bases unmatched to any gene: 15. DNA for the CDR3: TGTGCCAGCAGTATTACGCGACAGGGAACGAGGGGCTACACCTTC. Amino acid sequence: CASSITRQGTRGYTF.

V gene TRBV4-2 combines with J gene TRBJ2-3; D not resolved. The V and J ends lost 0 bases and 3 bases respectively, with 7 bases between them. The CDR3 has 14 residues. Germline CDR1 LGHNA, CDR2 YNFKEQ. CDR3 loop: CASSQDAWTDTQYF. The CDR3 DNA is TGTGCCAGCAGCCAAGATGCGTGGACAGATACGCAGTATTTT.

This clone was seen more than once but under ten times. The chain couples TRBV7-8 to TRBJ1-2; D is ambiguous. Germline V gene lookup returns CDR1 SGHVS and CDR2 FQNEAQ. The V end was cut by 5 bases, the J end by 4 bases, with 20 bases between. The length of the CDR3 is 16 residues. CDR3 amino acids: CASSPQEAVISYGYTF. CDR3 nucleotide sequence: TGTGCCAGCAGCCCCCAAGAAGCGGTGATCTCCTATGGCTACACCTTC.

V usage is TRBV3-1 (or the pseudogene TRBV3-2) and J usage is TRBJ1-2, with D unresolved. Germline V gene sequence: CDR1 LGHDT, CDR2 YNNKEL (reference sequence). Trimming pared 1 base from V and 6 bases from J, leaving 6 bases between. The CDR3 sequence is 12 residues long. The DNA for the CDR3 is TGTGCCAGCAGCCAAGGGGCCCATGGCTACACCTTC. Its translation is CASSQGAHGYTF.

This chain connects TRBV5-8 to TRBJ1-2, with D tentatively TRBD1 (5 bases). The CDR3 contains 15 residues. Looked up from germline, CDR1 is SGHTS and CDR2 is YDEGEE. Trimming took 9 bases from V and 5 from J, leaving 23 bases between them. DNA for the CDR3: TGTGCCAACAGGAAGGAGGAGATAGGCATTTATGGCTACACCTTC. Residues: CANRKEEIGIYGYTF.

The V call is TRBV19, the J call TRBJ2-1; 7 bases are shared with TRBD2. Looked up from germline, CDR1 is LNHDA and CDR2 is SQIVND (reference sequence). The J segment lost 0 bases and the V segment lost 2 bases, leaving 7 bases of the junction unmatched. The CDR3 has 17 amino acids. As DNA, the CDR3 is TGTGCCAGTAGTATATGGCGGGGGACCTACTCCTACAATGAGCAGTTCTTC. Amino acid sequence: CASSIWRGTYSYNEQFF.